This T cell receptor beta chain was recovered during a study of early stage breast cancer tumors (dated by TCRdb to about 2017). In terms of the full investigation: Of the 16 invasive breast tumors, twelve were found to be estrogen receptor-positive, progesterone receptor-positive and HER2-negative. About 65% of the 12 ER+/PR+/HER2- tumors were invasive ductal carcinomas, while the other four were invasive lobular carcinomas. The samples as a whole yielded some 2,500,000 detected templates, corresponding to 950,000 to 1,300,000 unique clonotypes. On average, each sample had roughly 9.7-fold read coverage. The paper as a whole reports these results and caveats: Enriched TCRB sequences shared across patients were mostly commonly generated sequences, unlikely to play an important role in the tumor microenvironment. Tumors showed roughly 2.5-fold higher T cell density and higher clonality than adjacent normal breast tissue. Repertoires from blood and normal breast were more alike than repertoires from blood and tumor, and in about 90% of the 16 patients, comparing each tissue with blood separated tumor from normal. Because the cohort was small, analysis by tumor subtype was not possible. Chain pairing and functional markers such as CD4, CD8 and FOXP3 were missed by bulk genomic DNA sequencing of unsorted cells.

Two independent genomic DNA replicates were amplified for each sample, with roughly 0.5 ug used for blood and 1.5 ug for tumor or normal breast. TCRB sequencing of genomic DNA was carried out with the ImmunoSeq Intro kit according to the manufacturer's instructions. The multiplex PCR ran for 30 to 40 cycles using proprietary primers and spike-in control sequences for absolute quantification. Single-end 150-bp reads were used to sequence an 87-bp fragment spanning the CDR3 plus the flanking V and J genes. Seven samples, each with two replicates, were multiplexed per lane of an Illumina MiSeq using version 3.0 chemistry. The study's processing was this. The vendor's proprietary pipeline processed the raw data and merged both replicates into a single result for each sample. Productive rearrangements sharing the V-gene family, CDR3 amino acid sequence and J-gene segment were defined as clonotypes. To compute clonality, the normalized Shannon entropy (Pielou evenness) of TCRB abundances was subtracted from 1. T cell density was estimated by dividing total templates by the number of input cells inferred from the DNA input amount. Recon with default parameters was used to estimate total repertoire diversity and clonality. Tumor-enriched clonotypes were defined as having over 0.1% abundance in tumor and at least 32-fold higher abundance than in normal breast. TCRdb stores this immuneACCESS table with in-frame sequences only. Part of the clones is absent; in the studies checked, under half of the shortfall reflects unresolved V genes, and no reason is known for the rest. V, J and clone size were drawn from that table, and D and trimming were deduced from the DNA. The sample table lists fewer than 30,000 clones, about 59% of them with a count of one. Of the sample, 7.5% to 9.5% is held by the ten largest clones.

Comments on this clone: The antigen it binds to is not known. No much larger clonotype is one base removed from it; base qualities were not supplied.

The CDR3 starts with the cysteine, ends with the phenylalanine, and has 19 residues. This entry keeps only the CDR3 DNA: 57 bases, framed from base 1. CDR1 and CDR2 are read off the germline V gene as SGHVS and FQNEAQ. The germline V end is reduced by 6 bases and the J end by 1 base; junction bases left unmatched: 15. Dicing about 18-50 mg of tumor tissue typically produced more than 3 ug of DNA. The study profiled bulk TCR beta-chain repertoires in matched peripheral blood, tumor and adjacent normal breast tissue taken from approximately 15 patients with early-stage breast cancer. After resection, visually identified tumor tissue was excised and placed in prechilled RNAlater. A TissueLyser II was used to homogenize diced tumor tissue (roughly 20-55 mg) in RLTplus buffer containing beta-mercaptoethanol and antifoaming agent. The Qiagen AllPrep DNA/RNA Mini kit was used for genomic DNA extraction.

The V gene is TRBV7-8 and the J gene is TRBJ1-1; 12 bases in the junction line up with TRBD1. The source material was breast tumor tissue. This clonotype was sampled from a person aged 50-59 years with breast cancer. The nucleotides read TGTGCCAGCAGTCGTATTACCGGGACAGGGGGCCCCTGGAACACTGAAGCTTTCTTT. Translation gives CASSRITGTGGPWNTEAFF.